The clone carrying this T cell receptor (beta chain) was seen many times. Its antigen is not known. One junction end does not reproduce the germline sequence, and a read error may be involved. The data are from a study of blood T cells in healthy people across ages. The study's findings and limits: What prevented conclusive comparison of naive and antigen-experienced cells was that PBMCs were unsorted.

Combining a sample-barcoded 5' primer with a J-beta primer mix, a second PCR ran for roughly 7 to 12 cycles. A template-switch adaptor with 12 random nucleotides tagged each cDNA molecule. TCRdb passed the 5' RACE reads through MiXCR, listing each CDR3 protein once. The sample contains 750,000 to 950,000 distinct CDR3 sequences, around 24% of which appear only once. CDR3 size: 14 residues. The germline CDR1 and CDR2 sequences are SGHRS and YFSETQ. The people who gave samples were healthy Caucasians from Russia, aged roughly 6 to 100. This sample was also put to use in a study of T cells of mothers and their children.

The genes are TRBV5-1 and TRBJ2-5; tentative D call: TRBD1 (6 bases). Sequenced: blood. This sequence was found in a boy aged 10-17 years in good health. The CDR3 loop is CASSPGTLGETQYF. For the CDR3, the DNA is TGTGCCAGCAGTCCGGGGACATTGGGGGAGACCCAGTACTTC.